One sample yielded the 10 T cell receptor beta chains listed below, sequenced in a study of radiation and T cells in renal cell carcinoma. Specified time point: blood 4 weeks post-SBRT, at nephrectomy. Documented treatment: 15 Gy SBRT to primary tumor, nephrectomy 4 weeks later. Produced via immunoSEQ multiplex PCR; TCRdb's table is partial and in-frame only. This table has about 170,000 clones, 88% appearing once. The sequences come from blood, collected from a patient whose treatment included radiotherapy and nephrectomy. The receptors were gathered from a woman between 50 and 59 years old with renal cell carcinoma.

The rearrangement joins TRBV5-5 to TRBJ2-3; 8 bases align to TRBD1. The V gene's germline CDR1 is SGHKS and CDR2 YYEKEE (reference sequence). The CDR3 runs 14 residues. V gave up 3 bases and J gave up 6 bases; unmatched junction bases: 6. CDR3 protein: CASSYQGALDTQYF. CDR3 nucleotide sequence: TGTGCCAGCAGCTATCAGGGGGCGCTTGATACGCAGTATTTT.

This chain links TRBV29-1 with TRBJ1-5, with 8 bases matching TRBD1. The ends lost 6 bases at V and 10 bases at J; junction bases unmatched: 11. This CDR3 is built from 13 residues. CDR1 is SQVTM and CDR2 is ANQGSEA in the germline V gene. CDR3 DNA sequence: TGCAGCGTGGGGGACAGGAATCAGGGCCCCCAGCATTTT. Residues: CSVGDRNQGPQHF.

The chain combines TRBV2 with TRBJ2-2; weak D call: TRBD2 (5 bases). Germline CDR1 reads SNHLY; CDR2 reads FYNNEI. The CDR3 runs to 12 residues. V was pared by 7 bases and J by 6 bases, with 9 bases between. CDR3 DNA sequence: TGTGCCAGCAAGTATAGCGCCGGGGAGCTGTTTTTT. It translates to CASKYSAGELFF.

This clone occurred once. The gene calls are TRBV7-9 and TRBJ1-1; D is unresolved. Trimming removed 3 bases from V and 1 base from J, with 9 bases in between. The germline gives CDR1 SEHNR, CDR2 FQNEAQ (reference sequence). The CDR3 extends over 14 amino acids. The CDR3, as DNA: TGTGCCAGCAGCTTTTCCCGACAGAACACTGAAGCTTTCTTT. Translated: CASSFSRQNTEAFF.

This clone was detected once. The genes are TRBV29-1 and TRBJ1-1, with 7 bases fitting TRBD1. J was trimmed by 1 base and V by 4 bases; bases with no gene match: 3. This CDR3 has 13 residues. The germline V gene has CDR1 SQVTM and CDR2 ANQGSEA. The CDR3 DNA reads TGCAGCGTTGTCGGACAGGCGAACACTGAAGCTTTCTTT. This encodes CSVVGQANTEAFF.

This clone appeared a few times. The CDR3 bases are TGTGCCAGCAGTGAAGCGCTATCGTCGTCAGGCGCGAACACCGGGGAGCTGTTTTTT. Its protein is CASSEALSSSGANTGELFF. The chain recombines TRBV2 with TRBJ2-2; D ambiguous. Trimming cost V 0 bases and J 0 bases, with 17 bases left between them. The V gene's germline CDR1 is SNHLY and CDR2 FYNNEI. The CDR3 loop spans 19 amino acids. Using reference TRBV2 and TRBJ2-2 for the parts outside the CDR3, the full variable domain is EPEVTQTPSHQVTQMGQEVILRCVPISNHLYFYWYRQILGQKVEFLVSFYNNEISEKSEIFDDQFSVERPDGSNFTLKIRSTKLEDSAMYFCASSEALSSSGANTGELFFGEGSRLTVL.

The rearrangement joins TRBV6-6 to TRBJ1-4, with D possibly being TRBD1 (5 bases). The CDR3 has 14 amino acids. Trimming took 7 bases from V and 7 from J, leaving 16 bases between them. Germline CDR1 reads MNHNY; CDR2 reads SVGAGI (reference sequence). In DNA form, the CDR3 reads TGTGCCAGCAACTACCCGGGGGGGGGTGAAAAACTGTTTTTT. It translates to CASNYPGGGEKLFF.

This sequence joins TRBV5-1 and TRBJ1-1, with a tentative D call TRBD1 (6 bases). Germline-derived CDR1 and CDR2 are SGHRS and YFSETQ. With 2 bases removed from V and 1 base from J, the gap between germline ends came to 12 bases. This CDR3 comprises 15 residues. The CDR3 sequence is CASSLQGAGNTEAFF. CDR3 bases: TGCGCCAGCAGCTTACAGGGCGCCGGGAACACTGAAGCTTTCTTT.

This clone has just a few counts. The chain carries TRBV29-1 and TRBJ1-5; TRBD1 aligns across 11 bases. The V and J ends lost 6 bases and 6 bases, in that order; junction bases with no gene match: 4. CDR1 is SQVTM and CDR2 is ANQGSEA in the germline V gene. The CDR3 contains 13 residues. In DNA, the CDR3 is TGCAGCGTCGGACAGGGGGCGAGTCAGCCCCAGCATTTT. Its protein is CSVGQGASQPQHF.

The gene calls are TRBV10-2 and TRBJ1-3; maybe TRBD1 (6 bases). The germline V gene encodes CDR1 WSHSY and CDR2 SAAADI. The CDR3 is 14 amino acids. Trimming shortened V by 3 bases and J by 7 bases, and 13 bases separated the two germline ends. DNA of the CDR3: TGCGCCAGCAGTGAAGGAGCTCAGGGGAACACCATATATTTT. Its protein product is CASSEGAQGNTIYF.